This T cell receptor (beta chain) is drawn from a study of cytomegalovirus exposure and HLA in healthy donors. Researchers ran the PCR with 60 Vbeta and 13 Jbeta primers. Libraries were prepared by immunoSEQ multiplex PCR; TCRdb keeps only in-frame clonotypes and omits some of them. Counted here are approximately 190,000 clones, around 85% occurring once; the ten biggest clones make up approximately 3.8%. This CDR3 spans 15 amino acids. CDR1 is SGHRS, CDR2 YFSETQ, per germline. The V gene lost 4 bases and the J gene lost 5 bases, with 19 bases spanning the gap. The origin of this receptor is a man aged 45 to 65 in good health and CMV-seronegative. The sequencing sample was made of PBMCs. This rearrangement joins TRBV5-1 to TRBJ2-7; perhaps TRBD1 as D (5 bases). The CDR3 loop is CASSAMGLLGDEQYF. Written as DNA, the CDR3 is TGCGCCAGCAGCGCCATGGGCCTTTTAGGGGACGAGCAGTACTTC.